These 11 T cell receptor beta chains originate from one sample sequenced in a study of regulatory T cells in long-lasting Graves disease. Stated time point: newly diagnosed GD, antithyroid drugs for less than 3 months. Generation of the TCR library employed RNA extracted from PBMCs. The authors built TCR beta libraries using iRepertoire HTBI primers and Arm-PCR of CDR3 regions. TCRdb ran MiXCR on the multiplex PCR reads and lists one entry per CDR3 protein. This table holds about 560,000 distinct CDR3 sequences, roughly 16% found once. These sequences were also reported in another study, on T cells in Graves' hyperthyroidism and ophthalmopathy.

This sample comprised peripheral blood mononuclear cells (PBMCs), obtained at new diagnosis, from a patient treated with antithyroid drugs. Every receptor here comes from a man younger than 30 with Graves disease.

The rearrangement uses TRBV12-3 or TRBV12-4 and TRBJ2-2; 7 bases fit TRBD2. This CDR3 is built from 16 residues. Trimming at V came to 7 bases and at J to 1 base, leaving 9 bases not matched to a gene. The CDR3 is CASTSAAGMNTGELFF. The CDR3 DNA is TGTGCCAGCACTTCAGCAGCGGGAATGAACACCGGGGAGCTGTTTTTT.

The chain couples TRBV20-1 to TRBJ1-2; 9 bases line up with TRBD1. This CDR3 contains 12 residues. Germline CDR1 DFQATT, CDR2 SNEGSKA (reference sequence). V dropped 4 bases and J dropped 7; count of bases not matched to a gene: 4. CDR3 DNA sequence: TGCAGTGCTACCGGGACAGGGTCTGGCTACACCTTC. It codes for CSATGTGSGYTF.

There are a few counts of this clonotype. The chain uses TRBV6-5 and TRBJ2-3; D is unresolved. There are 13 residues in the CDR3. V was shortened by 2 bases and J by 5 bases, with 8 bases between the two germline ends. Germline assignment: CDR1 MNHEY and CDR2 SVGAGI. The CDR3 sequence is CASSYPPQDTQYF. CDR3 nucleotide sequence: TGTGCCAGCAGTTACCCCCCCCAAGATACGCAGTATTTT.

The CDR3 DNA reads TGTGCCAGCAGCTTGGGGGGGGGTCTCATCAATCAGCCCCAGCATTTT. Translating gives CASSLGGGLINQPQHF. The V and J genes are TRBV5-8 and TRBJ1-5; D may be TRBD1 (5 bases). Deletions cut 0 bases from V and 3 bases from J, with 13 bases between. The CDR3 runs 16 residues. From germline, CDR1 is SGHTS and CDR2 YDEGEE.

The chain recombines TRBV28 with TRBJ2-7, with D maybe TRBD1 (5 bases). Trimming cost V 5 bases and J 3 bases, with 17 bases left between them. Germline-derived CDR1 and CDR2 are MDHEN and SYDVKM. This CDR3 region has 15 residues. In DNA, the CDR3 is TGTGCCAGCAGTGAAGACAGATTTTCGAACTACGAGCAGTACTTC. Its translation: CASSEDRFSNYEQYF.

This clonotype came up many times. V and J are TRBV29-1 and TRBJ2-1, with TRBD2 identical over 10 bases. J was trimmed by 1 base and V by 4 bases; bases with no gene match: 4. This CDR3 spans 15 amino acids. The germline CDR1 and CDR2 sequences are SQVTM and ANQGSEA. In DNA, the CDR3 is TGCAGCGTTGGAGCGGGAGGGAATTCCTACAATGAGCAGTTCTTC. Translation: CSVGAGGNSYNEQFF.

The V call is TRBV7-9, the J call TRBJ1-3, with D tentatively TRBD1 (6 bases). From germline, CDR1 is SEHNR and CDR2 FQNEAQ (reference sequence). Between the trimmed V and J ends, which lost 6 bases and 3 bases, there was a span of 15 bases. The CDR3 is made up of 15 amino acids. CDR3 DNA: TGTGCCAGCAGAAGGACAGCCGGAGATGGAAACACCATATATTTT. Translated: CASRRTAGDGNTIYF.

This clonotype was seen more than once but under ten times. CDR3 loop: CASRHQGAHTDTQYF. CDR3 in DNA: TGTGCCAGCAGGCACCAGGGTGCCCACACAGATACGCAGTATTTT. The chain combines TRBV6-1 with TRBJ2-3; the D gene is possibly TRBD1 (5 bases). V was clipped by 6 bases and J by 2 bases, with 15 bases between them. Germline assignment: CDR1 MNHNS and CDR2 SASEGT. The CDR3 is 15 residues long.

This clonotype was seen once. This chain uses TRBV24-1 with TRBJ2-3; D is unresolved. The CDR3 runs to 12 residues. Trimming removed 6 bases from V and 2 bases from J, with 5 bases in between. Germline-derived CDR1 and CDR2 are KGHDR and SFDVKD. The CDR3 sequence is CATSLTTDTQYF. CDR3 bases: TGTGCCACCAGTCTAACCACAGATACGCAGTATTTT.

This chain links TRBV15 with TRBJ1-3; weak D call: TRBD1 (6 bases). The CDR3 is 17 residues long. The germline V gene encodes CDR1 LNHNV and CDR2 YYDKDF (reference sequence). V lost 5 bases to trimming and J lost 0 bases, with 17 bases between them. CDR3 protein: CATSLNGRGNSGNTIYF. The CDR3 coding sequence is TGTGCCACCAGCCTAAACGGAAGGGGGAACTCTGGAAACACCATATATTTT.

A remark on this clonotype: The final CDR3 position lacks the conserved phenylalanine or tryptophan, pointing to a likely read error. The V gene is TRBV6-1, the J gene TRBJ2-1; 10 bases agree with TRBD2. From germline, CDR1 is MNHNS and CDR2 SASEGT. With 6 bases clipped from V and 4 bases from J, the junction kept 9 bases outside the gene matches. The CDR3 has 16 residues. This CDR3 is CASRLWASGSYNEQFL. CDR3 bases: TGTGCCAGCAGGCTTTGGGCTAGCGGGAGTTACAATGAGCAGTTCCTC.